The TCR beta chain under discussion was sequenced for a study of blood T cell repertoires in COVID-19. Looking at the study overall: Whether acute or convalescent, the COVID-19 samples came from the United States, Italy and Spain. From T cells, B-cell-depleted T cells, or PBMCs came the material, which was cDNA or gDNA.

Seattle patient enrollment occurred during active infection, with longitudinal follow-up thereafter. TCRdb's copy holds only in-frame clones and misses some; the assay was immunoSEQ multiplex PCR. The sample holds 270,000 or so clones, 85% to 90% seen once. Looked up from germline, CDR1 is LGHDT and CDR2 is YNNKEL (reference sequence). Deletions cut 4 bases from V and 5 bases from J, with 18 bases between. CDR3 length: 15 amino acids. The chain links TRBV3-1 (or the pseudogene TRBV3-2) to TRBJ2-7, with D maybe TRBD1 (5 bases). Sequenced sample: peripheral blood. This sequence was found in a woman aged 25-40 years with COVID-19, enrolled during active disease. CDR3: CASSRGLRGSDEQYF. In DNA form, the CDR3 reads TGTGCCAGCAGCCGCGGCCTTAGGGGAAGCGACGAGCAGTACTTC.